The 30 T cell receptor beta chains presented below share a single source sample, sequenced in a study of vaccination and CD4 T cells after COVID-19. No antigens are known for them. Once obtained from cultured CD4+ T cells, the DNA was sequenced using the Oncomine TCR Beta short-read assay. TCRdb reprocessed the PCR reads via MiXCR and lists one record per CDR3 protein. Here the sample spans around 23,000 distinct CDR3 sequences, over 40% being singletons. The time point is: late sampling 161 to 241 days after vaccination in a few convalescent patients. Treatment specified: approximately 11-day PBMC culture with coronavirus spike peptide pools or control peptides (ViraFEST assay). The sample here was CD4+ T cells from blood, cultured in vitro, taken about 7 months after SARS-CoV-2 vaccination. Receptors originate from a human donor who had recovered from COVID-19.

V usage is TRBV6-1 and J usage is TRBJ2-1, with 7 bases fitting TRBD2. Germline assignment: CDR1 MNHNS and CDR2 SASEGT. The CDR3 spans 14 residues. V was pared by 2 bases and J by 6 bases, with 4 bases of the junction left unmatched. This chain's CDR3 is CASSEWDYSNEQFF. The CDR3 bases are TGTGCCAGCAGTGAATGGGACTACTCCAATGAGCAGTTCTTC.

This clonotype was seen only a few times. The chain employs TRBV7-2 and TRBJ1-1; 9 bases are a match to TRBD1. The CDR3 is made up of 18 amino acids. Germline CDR1 reads SGHTA; CDR2 reads FQGNSA. Trimming took 6 bases from V and 2 from J; bases not matched to a gene: 16. As DNA, the CDR3 is TGTGCCAGCAGATCGGCCCCGGACAGGGGAGTACGAAACACTGAAGCTTTCTTT. Residues: CASRSAPDRGVRNTEAFF.

This chain joins TRBV20-1 and TRBJ2-5; D call uncertain. This CDR3 has 15 amino acids. Germline CDR1 reads DFQATT; CDR2 reads SNEGSKA (reference sequence). Trimming left V 6 bases short and J 5 bases short, with 22 bases between. The CDR3 sequence is CSAQSSLGLGETQYF. The CDR3 bases are TGCAGTGCCCAGAGCTCTCTCGGGTTGGGTGAGACCCAGTACTTC.

J is TRBJ2-3 and V is TRBV6-1; the match to TRBD2 covers 13 bases. This CDR3 has 16 amino acids. With V trimmed by 10 bases and J by 2 bases, 9 bases remained unmatched. The germline V gene encodes CDR1 MNHNS and CDR2 SASEGT. CDR3 residues: CATVNGLAGVTDTQYF. The CDR3 DNA reads TGTGCCACCGTAAATGGACTAGCGGGAGTCACAGATACGCAGTATTTT.

This chain joins TRBV2 and TRBJ2-5; 9 bases align to TRBD2. Germline V gives CDR1 SNHLY, CDR2 FYNNEI. The V and J ends lost 6 bases and 5 bases, in that order; junction bases with no gene match: 10. There are 15 residues in the CDR3. The CDR3 nucleotides are TGTGCCAGCAGCTACTTAGCGGGAGTGGGGGAGACCCAGTACTTC. Translation: CASSYLAGVGETQYF.

The J gene is TRBJ2-1, the V gene TRBV7-3; no firm D call. Trimming shortened V by 5 bases and J by 8 bases, and 13 bases separated the two germline ends. Germline loops: CDR1 SGHTA, CDR2 FQGTGA. This CDR3 comprises 13 residues. The CDR3, as DNA: TGTGCCAGCAGCCTTGGCCAGGCGGATGAGCAGTTCTTC. This codes for CASSLGQADEQFF. Variable domain in full (rest from reference TRBV7-3 and TRBJ2-1): GAGVSQTPSNKVTEKGKYVELRCDPISGHTALYWYRQSLGQGPEFLIYFQGTGAADDSGLPNDRFFAVRPEGSVSTLKIQRTERGDSAVYLCASSLGQADEQFFGPGTRLTVL.

The CDR3 coding sequence is TGTGCCAGCAGTGACGCGGAAGAGACCCAGTACTTC. Translating gives CASSDAEETQYF. The chain carries TRBV2 and TRBJ2-5, with D hard to call. Germline V CDR1 and CDR2: SNHLY, FYNNEI. This CDR3 is built from 12 residues. V was shortened by 3 bases and J by 3 bases, with 5 bases between the two germline ends.

In DNA form, the CDR3 reads TGCAGCGTTAGAGGGGGGGAGAACACTGAAGCTTTCTTT. Translation gives CSVRGGENTEAFF. This chain links TRBV29-1 with TRBJ1-1, with a tentative D call TRBD1 (6 bases). Germline V gene data show CDR1 as SQVTM and CDR2 as ANQGSEA. This CDR3 is 13 amino acids long. The V gene lost 5 bases and the J gene lost 1 base, with 11 bases spanning the gap. Full variable domain (outside the CDR3, taken from reference TRBV29-1 and TRBJ1-1): SAVISQKPSRDICQRGTSLTIQCQVDSQVTMMFWYRQQPGQSLTLIATANQGSEATYESGFVIDKFPISRPNLTFSTLTVSNMSPEDSSIYLCSVRGGENTEAFFGQGTRLTVV.

Points on this clonotype: Germline is not matched at one junction end, which may reflect a read error. The rearrangement uses TRBV16 and TRBJ1-2; D is unresolved. This CDR3 is 11 amino acids long. The V gene's germline CDR1 is KGHSY and CDR2 FQNENV. The CDR3: CASGQNYGYTF. In DNA, the CDR3 is TGTGCCAGCGGCCAAAACTATGGCTACACCTTC.

This clonotype was found a few times. This sequence joins TRBV20-1 and TRBJ1-1; tentatively, D is TRBD1 (6 bases). Trimming removed 6 bases at V and 1 base at J, with 12 bases between. The CDR3 is 13 residues long. Germline lookup yields CDR1 DFQATT and CDR2 SNEGSKA (reference sequence). CDR3 protein: CSAKGHANTEAFF. DNA of the CDR3: TGCAGTGCAAAGGGACACGCGAACACTGAAGCTTTCTTT.

This clonotype has just a few counts. This chain connects TRBV15 to TRBJ2-7; TRBD1 aligns across 8 bases. The CDR3 is made up of 17 amino acids. V lost 1 base and J lost 0; bases outside the gene matches: 8. From germline, CDR1 is LNHNV and CDR2 YYDKDF (reference sequence). CDR3 amino acids: CATSRGFLGQGSYEQYF. The CDR3 coding sequence is TGTGCCACCAGCAGAGGATTCCTAGGACAGGGCTCCTACGAGCAGTACTTC.

This sequence joins TRBV20-1 and TRBJ1-5; unclear D gene. The CDR3 spans 13 residues. Trimming cost V 4 bases and J 1 base, with 8 bases left between them. Germline loops: CDR1 DFQATT, CDR2 SNEGSKA (reference sequence). CDR3 nucleotides: TGCAGTGCTAACGCGGACAGCAATCAGCCCCAGCATTTT. It yields the protein CSANADSNQPQHF.

The chain couples TRBV20-1 to TRBJ1-1; 12 bases are shared with TRBD1. CDR1 and CDR2 (germline): DFQATT, SNEGSKA (reference sequence). This CDR3 comprises 16 residues. The DNA for the CDR3 is TGCAGCCTCAAAACGGGACAGGGGGCTGCGGGCACTGAAGCTTTCTTT. This codes for CSLKTGQGAAGTEAFF.

The sample holds a few counts of this clonotype. The chain has TRBV19 and TRBJ1-2; 7 nucleotides line up with TRBD1. The germline gives CDR1 LNHDA, CDR2 SQIVND (reference sequence). V was pared by 5 bases and J by 7 bases, with 7 bases of the junction left unmatched. The CDR3 sequence is 13 residues long. The CDR3 DNA reads as TGTGCCAGTAGTGTTCAGGGGGTCGGTGGCTACACCTTC. Its protein is CASSVQGVGGYTF.

The chain links TRBV24-1 to TRBJ2-6, with 9 bases fitting TRBD1. The CDR3 runs to 16 residues. V dropped 5 bases and J dropped 6; count of bases not matched to a gene: 7. Germline CDR1 and CDR2: KGHDR and SFDVKD. CDR3 amino acids: CATSAATGGKANVLTF. In nucleotides, the CDR3 is TGTGCCACCAGTGCCGCGACAGGGGGTAAGGCCAACGTCCTGACTTTC.

CDR3 protein: CASSLQRGSYNEQFF. CDR3 nucleotides: TGCGCCAGCAGCTTGCAGCGGGGCTCCTACAATGAGCAGTTCTTC. This chain joins TRBV5-1 and TRBJ2-1; TRBD2 matches at 7 bases. CDR1 is SGHRS, CDR2 YFSETQ, per germline. The V and J ends lost 1 base and 0 bases, in that order; junction bases with no gene match: 1. The CDR3 is 15 residues long.

V usage is TRBV21-1 and J usage is TRBJ1-5. TRBV21-1 is classified as a pseudogene. The CDR3 loop spans 14 amino acids. The CDR3 DNA sequence: TGTGCCAGCAGAGCGGCTTATAGCAATCAGCCCCAGCATTTT. This gives the protein CASRAAYSNQPQHF.

The chain combines TRBV7-6 with TRBJ1-5, with D maybe TRBD1 (6 bases). Looked up from germline, CDR1 is SGHVS and CDR2 is FNYEAQ. The CDR3 consists of 13 residues. Trimming removed 5 bases from V and 4 bases from J, with 9 bases in between. The CDR3 DNA reads as TGTGCCAGCAGCCCAGACAGGAATCAGCCCCAGCATTTT. The encoded protein is CASSPDRNQPQHF.

V is TRBV27 and J is TRBJ1-5; the D is unclear. V was cut by 5 bases and J by 3 bases, with 20 bases left in between. This CDR3 contains 17 residues. Germline V gene sequence: CDR1 MNHEY, CDR2 SMNVEV (reference sequence). The CDR3 loop is CASSPKLVSLNNQPQHF. The CDR3 DNA is TGTGCCAGCAGTCCCAAATTGGTCTCCCTCAACAATCAGCCCCAGCATTTT.

This chain joins TRBV24-1 and TRBJ2-3; 11 bases match TRBD2. In germline, CDR1 is KGHDR, CDR2 SFDVKD. The CDR3 consists of 19 residues. V was clipped by 4 bases and J by 5 bases; unmatched bases: 16. As DNA, the CDR3 is TGTGCCACCAGTGACCCCGCCCGAGCGACTAGCGGGATGGTAGATACGCAGTATTTT. Residues: CATSDPARATSGMVDTQYF.

This clonotype was detected only a few times. The chain combines TRBV19 with TRBJ2-5; D ambiguous. The V and J ends lost 5 bases and 5 bases respectively, with 15 bases between them. From germline, CDR1 is LNHDA and CDR2 SQIVND (reference sequence). The CDR3 covers 14 residues. CDR3 coding DNA: TGTGCCAGTAGTCCCACACCCTTAGGGGAGACCCAGTACTTC. This gives the protein CASSPTPLGETQYF.

The rearrangement joins TRBV6-2 or TRBV6-3 to TRBJ2-1; unclear D gene. V lost 2 bases to trimming and J lost 8 bases, with 13 bases between them. This CDR3 comprises 14 residues. The germline V gene encodes CDR1 MNHEY and CDR2 SVGEGT. CDR3 sequence: CASSYASSLDEQFF. In DNA form, the CDR3 reads TGTGCCAGCAGTTACGCTTCTAGTCTCGATGAGCAGTTCTTC.

The chain recombines TRBV19 with TRBJ2-7, with 7 bases matching TRBD1. This CDR3 has 14 amino acids. Trimming took 10 bases from V and 2 from J; bases not matched to a gene: 11. Germline-derived CDR1 and CDR2 are LNHDA and SQIVND (reference sequence). The CDR3 protein is CATRRAGGPYEQYF. CDR3 DNA: TGTGCCACCAGGCGGGCAGGGGGACCCTACGAGCAGTACTTC.

In its sample, this clonotype was seen a few times. This sequence joins TRBV20-1 and TRBJ2-1, with 11 positions matching TRBD2. V gave up 6 bases and J gave up 7 bases; unmatched junction bases: 8. Per germline, CDR1 DFQATT and CDR2 SNEGSKA (reference sequence). CDR3 size: 14 residues. CDR3 DNA sequence: TGCAGTGCCCCCGGGGTAGCGGGAGGGAATGAGCAGTTCTTC. Its protein is CSAPGVAGGNEQFF.

This chain links TRBV20-1 with TRBJ2-3; 9 bases are a match to TRBD2. Per the germline V gene, CDR1 is DFQATT and CDR2 is SNEGSKA (reference sequence). The CDR3 has 17 residues. The ends lost 0 bases at V and 0 bases at J; junction bases unmatched: 7. CDR3 sequence (DNA): TGCAGTGCTAGAGATTGGGGGCTAGCGGGGAGCACAGATACGCAGTATTTT. Translated: CSARDWGLAGSTDTQYF.

In this sample, this clonotype turned up once. The V call is TRBV10-3, the J call TRBJ2-2, with 8 bases lining up with TRBD2. Germline CDR1 ENHRY, CDR2 SYGVKD. The CDR3 contains 15 residues. Trimming removed 8 bases from V and 3 bases from J; junction bases left unmatched: 8. CDR3 region: CAISPWREDTGELFF. CDR3 DNA sequence: TGTGCCATCTCACCCTGGCGGGAGGACACCGGGGAGCTGTTTTTT.

By proportion, this clonotype is medium-sized. The CDR3 sequence is CASRQYRGTTEAFF. For the CDR3, the DNA is TGTGCCAGCAGGCAGTACAGGGGAACCACTGAAGCTTTCTTT. This chain links TRBV6-2 or TRBV6-3 with TRBJ1-1; the match to TRBD1 covers 7 bases. The ends lost 6 bases at V and 4 bases at J; junction bases unmatched: 8. The CDR3 extends over 14 amino acids. Per germline, CDR1 MNHEY and CDR2 SVGEGT.

The table lists this clonotype with a few counts. The chain recombines TRBV6-5 with TRBJ2-3, with D possibly being TRBD2 (5 bases). V was clipped by 4 bases and J by 6 bases, with 26 bases between them. Germline-derived CDR1 and CDR2 are MNHEY and SVGAGI. There are 18 residues in the CDR3. The CDR3 region has the DNA TGTGCCAGCAGTTCGTCCCTTCGTCCGAGGGAATCTATCGATACGCAGTATTTT. It is translated as CASSSSLRPRESIDTQYF.

The chain links TRBV7-9 to TRBJ2-7; perhaps D is TRBD1 or TRBD2 (5 bases each). V was cut by 3 bases and J by 3 bases, with 9 bases left in between. CDR3 length equals 13 residues. Germline V gene lookup returns CDR1 SEHNR and CDR2 FQNEAQ (reference sequence). The CDR3 DNA sequence: TGTGCCAGCAGCTTGGGACGGTACTACGAGCAGTACTTC. This gives the protein CASSLGRYYEQYF.

The rearrangement uses TRBV20-1 and TRBJ2-6; D may be TRBD1 (6 bases). This CDR3 comprises 14 residues. The V end lost 4 bases, the J end lost 1 base, and 8 bases lay between the germline ends. Germline V gene sequence: CDR1 DFQATT, CDR2 SNEGSKA (reference sequence). The DNA of the CDR3 is TGCAGTGCTACACAGGGATCTGGGGCCAACGTCCTGACTTTC. This sequence encodes CSATQGSGANVLTF.